This TCR beta chain was recovered during a study of blood T cell repertoires in COVID-19. V lost 0 bases to trimming and J lost 7 bases, with 11 bases between them. Per germline, CDR1 SGHRS and CDR2 YFSETQ. The CDR3 covers 15 residues. Repertoires were generated with immunoSEQ multiplex PCR, while TCRdb's copy carries only in-frame clones and drops some. The repertoire holds 370,000 or so clones, with over 75% as singletons. This receptor was obtained from a young man who had recovered from COVID-19. The rearrangement links TRBV5-1 to TRBJ1-6; D perhaps matches TRBD1 (5 bases). Sequenced sample: PBMCs or T cells enriched from blood (not recorded which). CDR3 residues: CASSLDRGWNSPLHF. The CDR3 DNA sequence: TGCGCCAGCAGCTTGGATAGGGGATGGAATTCACCCCTCCACTTT.